These 8 T cell receptor beta chains came from one sample sequenced in a study of immune evolution from preneoplasia to lung adenocarcinoma. Assay: immunoSEQ multiplex PCR; the TCRdb copy retains only in-frame clones and omits some. The sample contains thousands of clones, around 80% of which appear only once. Sequencing used FFPE minimally invasive lung adenocarcinoma tissue. These receptor sequences come from a person aged 55 to 79 with lung adenocarcinoma.

For the CDR3, the DNA is TGTGCCAGCAGCAAAGTTAGGGGGGACGGGAGGGCTTATGAGCAGTACTTC. Encoded protein: CASSKVRGDGRAYEQYF. The chain combines TRBV21-1 with TRBJ2-7; the table's TRBD2 call for D was not verified on the DNA. TRBV21-1 has pseudogene status. The CDR3 contains 17 residues.

The J gene is TRBJ2-2, the V gene TRBV5-6; the D gene could be TRBD1 or TRBD2 (5 bases each). V was pared by 0 bases and J by 5 bases, with 11 bases between. The CDR3 length is 15 residues. CDR1 SGHDT and CDR2 YYEEEE come from the germline V gene. CDR3 in DNA: TGTGCCAGCAGCTTGGATCCGGGGCGAACCGGGGAGCTGTTTTTT. This encodes CASSLDPGRTGELFF. Combining the CDR3 with reference TRBV5-6 and TRBJ2-2 gives the whole variable domain DAGVTQSPTHLIKTRGQQVTLRCSPKSGHDTVSWYQQALGQGPQFIFQYYEEEERQRGNFPDRFSGHQFPNYSSELNVNALLLGDSALYLCASSLDPGRTGELFFGEGSRLTVL.

The gene calls are TRBV6-1 and TRBJ1-5; no definite D call. CDR1 is MNHNS and CDR2 is SASEGT in the germline V gene. CDR3 length equals 15 residues. V lost 3 bases to trimming and J lost 3 bases, with 12 bases between them. CDR3 nucleotide sequence: TGTGCCAGCAGTGAGTTGAAAGGGTTCAATCAGCCCCAGCATTTT. Its protein product is CASSELKGFNQPQHF.

The chain recombines TRBV28 with TRBJ2-5; possible D gene TRBD2, 5 bases. Germline V gene sequence: CDR1 MDHEN, CDR2 SYDVKM. Trimming shortened V by 3 bases and J by 2 bases, and 13 bases separated the two germline ends. The CDR3 spans 15 residues. The CDR3, as DNA: TGTGCCAGCAGTTTGCTAGCCGCTCTTCAAGAGACCCAGTACTTC. Translated, it gives CASSLLAALQETQYF.

The rearrangement links TRBV6-6 to TRBJ1-1, with D possibly matching TRBD1 (6 bases). The germline gives CDR1 MNHNY, CDR2 SVGAGI (reference sequence). The CDR3 is made up of 13 amino acids. With 8 bases removed from V and 2 bases from J, the gap between germline ends came to 12 bases. The CDR3 spells CASRRGQNTEAFF. CDR3 bases: TGTGCCAGCCGTCGGGGGCAAAACACTGAAGCTTTCTTT.

The genes are TRBV11-3 and TRBJ2-2; 9 bases fit TRBD1. V shed 5 bases, J shed 4 bases, and the junction held 5 bases outside the gene matches. The germline gives CDR1 SGHNT, CDR2 YENEEA. The CDR3 length is 15 residues. As DNA, the CDR3 is TGTGCCAGCAGCAGACAGGGGGTAGTCACCGGGGAGCTGTTTTTT. Protein product: CASSRQGVVTGELFF.

This chain joins TRBV18 and TRBJ2-3; 8 positions agree with TRBD2. V was clipped by 6 bases and J by 4 bases; unmatched bases: 12. Per the germline V gene, CDR1 is KGHSH and CDR2 is LQKENI. The CDR3 has 16 residues. The CDR3 DNA sequence: TGTGCCAGCTCGCTCAATAGCGGGACGGCCTCAGATACGCAGTATTTT. Protein product: CASSLNSGTASDTQYF.

J is TRBJ2-3 and V is TRBV2; 8 nucleotides line up with TRBD2. V lost 4 bases, J lost 3 bases, and 12 bases stayed unmatched. The CDR3 consists of 17 residues. Germline V gene data show CDR1 as SNHLY and CDR2 as FYNNEI. The CDR3 DNA sequence: TGTGCCAGCAGTGTCCCTGCGTCTAGCGGGTCGACAGATACGCAGTATTTT. Encoded protein: CASSVPASSGSTDTQYF.